The 11 T cell receptor beta chains reported below all come from one sample, sequenced in a study of blood T cell repertoires in COVID-19. Using immunoSEQ multiplex PCR, the repertoire was profiled, and TCRdb retains in-frame clones only, with some absent. The data show tens of thousands of clones, 80% to 90% seen once. Sequenced: peripheral blood. Every receptor here comes from a man aged 55 to 70 with COVID-19, enrolled during active disease.

The rearrangement links TRBV7-3 to TRBJ2-7, with 8 bases that match TRBD2. V lost 2 bases and J lost 4; bases outside the gene matches: 7. Germline V gene sequence: CDR1 SGHTA, CDR2 FQGTGA. The CDR3 runs to 15 residues. CDR3 residues: CASSLSGAGAYEQYF. DNA of the CDR3: TGTGCCAGCAGCTTATCGGGAGCGGGGGCGTACGAGCAGTACTTC. Looking up the rest from reference TRBV7-3 and TRBJ2-7 gives the full variable domain: GAGVSQTPSNKVTEKGKYVELRCDPISGHTALYWYRQSLGQGPEFLIYFQGTGAADDSGLPNDRFFAVRPEGSVSTLKIQRTERGDSAVYLCASSLSGAGAYEQYFGPGTRLTVT.

This rearrangement joins TRBV3-1 (or the pseudogene TRBV3-2) to TRBJ1-4; a possible D gene is TRBD1 (6 bases). With 4 bases removed from V and 7 bases from J, the gap between germline ends came to 16 bases. This CDR3 region has 15 residues. Per the germline V gene, CDR1 is LGHDT and CDR2 is YNNKEL (reference sequence). CDR3 residues: CASSPEGGGTEKLFF. The CDR3 DNA sequence: TGTGCCAGCAGCCCAGAAGGGGGGGGCACTGAAAAACTGTTTTTT.

The chain links TRBV19 to TRBJ1-2; possibly TRBD1 for D (5 bases). Trimming stripped 6 bases from V and 4 bases from J, with 12 bases between. Germline CDR1 LNHDA, CDR2 SQIVND (reference sequence). The CDR3 sequence is 13 residues long. In DNA, the CDR3 is TGTGCCAGTAGGAGTCAGGGTAGCTATGGCTACACCTTC. It translates to CASRSQGSYGYTF. The complete variable domain, with remaining parts taken from reference TRBV19 and TRBJ1-2, reads DGGITQSPKYLFRKEGQNVTLSCEQNLNHDAMYWYRQDPGQGLRLIYYSQIVNDFQKGDIAEGYSVSREKKESFPLTVTSAQKNPTAFYLCASRSQGSYGYTFGSGTRLTVV.

The CDR3 protein is CASSSLQGEEQFF. The CDR3, as DNA: TGTGCCAGCAGCTCGCTACAGGGAGAAGAGCAGTTCTTC. V usage is TRBV5-4 and J usage is TRBJ2-1; D is possibly TRBD1 (6 bases). This CDR3 region has 13 residues. V dropped 3 bases and J dropped 10 bases, with 14 bases sitting between them. Per germline, CDR1 SGHNT and CDR2 YYREEE (reference sequence).

The V gene is TRBV9, the J gene TRBJ1-5; TRBD1 matches at 10 bases. In germline, CDR1 is SGDLS, CDR2 YYNGEE. V lost 4 bases and J lost 10; bases outside the gene matches: 2. This CDR3 contains 12 residues. CDR3 protein: CASSRDRGPQHF. In DNA form, the CDR3 reads TGTGCCAGCAGCCGGGACAGGGGTCCCCAGCATTTT.

This clone was seen more than once but under ten times. The V gene is TRBV14, the J gene TRBJ1-4; D remains unclear. In germline, CDR1 is SGHDN, CDR2 FVKESK. V was cut by 1 base and J by 0 bases, with 6 bases left in between. The CDR3 is 15 residues long. The CDR3 protein is CASSQVGATNEKLFF. In nucleotides, the CDR3 is TGTGCCAGCAGCCAAGTGGGAGCAACTAATGAAAAACTGTTTTTT. Full variable domain (rest looked up from reference TRBV14 and TRBJ1-4): EAGVTQFPSHSVIEKGQTVTLRCDPISGHDNLYWYRRVMGKEIKFLLHFVKESKQDESGMPNNRFLAERTGGTYSTLKVQPAELEDSGVYFCASSQVGATNEKLFFGSGTQLSVL.

This clone has only a few counts. V and J are TRBV6-6 and TRBJ1-1; 7 bases are shared with TRBD1. CDR3 length: 15 residues. V was pared by 5 bases and J by 0 bases, with 6 bases of the junction left unmatched. Germline CDR1 MNHNY, CDR2 SVGAGI (reference sequence). The CDR3 nucleotides are TGTGCCAGCAGTATGGGACAGAACCTGAACACTGAAGCTTTCTTT. Protein sequence: CASSMGQNLNTEAFF.

This chain uses TRBV27 with TRBJ2-1, with a tentative D call TRBD2 (6 bases). Trimming took 2 bases from V and 0 from J, leaving 11 bases between them. There are 16 residues in the CDR3. Germline CDR1 MNHEY, CDR2 SMNVEV (reference sequence). CDR3 in amino acids: CASSLLLGSSYNEQFF. The CDR3 DNA is TGTGCCAGCAGTTTACTCCTCGGGAGCTCCTACAATGAGCAGTTCTTC.

V gene TRBV5-4 combines with J gene TRBJ2-3; the match to TRBD2 covers 8 bases. V trimming: 0 bases; J trimming: 6 bases; junction bases outside the gene matches: 3. Looked up from germline, CDR1 is SGHNT and CDR2 is YYREEE (reference sequence). The CDR3 runs 14 residues. DNA of the CDR3: TGTGCCAGCAGCTTGGCCAGACTAGCGGATACGCAGTATTTT. Encoded protein: CASSLARLADTQYF.

The chain has TRBV14 and TRBJ2-7; 7 nucleotides agree with TRBD2. Looked up from germline, CDR1 is SGHDN and CDR2 is FVKESK. V was clipped by 1 base and J by 5 bases; unmatched bases: 17. This CDR3 is 18 amino acids long. In DNA, the CDR3 is TGTGCCAGCAGCCAAGTTGGAAGCGGGACCCCCCGGTGGAACGAGCAGTACTTC. It codes for CASSQVGSGTPRWNEQYF.

On this clone itself: Other nucleotide sequences in the sample specify the same CDR3. The chain employs TRBV9 and TRBJ2-5; 7 positions match TRBD2. Trimming at V came to 0 bases and at J to 1 base, leaving 3 bases not matched to a gene. The CDR3 covers 15 residues. Per germline, CDR1 SGDLS and CDR2 YYNGEE. In nucleotides, the CDR3 is TGTGCCAGCAGCGTAGTAGCTAGCGGCCAAGAGACCCAGTACTTC. Protein: CASSVVASGQETQYF.